These T cell receptor beta chains were read from a single sample in a study of radiotherapy plus CTLA-4 blockade in lung cancer. Sequencing was performed with immunoSEQ multiplex PCR; in TCRdb, only in-frame clones are kept and a portion is missing. This table holds around 78,000 clones, about four fifths found once. The source material was peripheral blood, sampled from a patient treated with radiotherapy plus ipilimumab. Receptors were obtained from a human donor with non-small cell lung cancer who had a partial response to radiotherapy plus ipilimumab. Some clones in this sample may be carry-over from other donors' samples. CDR3s include the opening cysteine and the closing phenylalanine or tryptophan. The D gene is left open where the match is weak. A clone size is listed for some rows: how often the clone was seen (once, few, many), or a class if it is expanded.

D gene	clone size	V gene	J gene	CDR3 protein	CDR3 DNA
.	.	TRBV4-3	TRBJ2-3	CASSLSNRVGDTQYF	TGCGCCAGCAGCCTGAGTAACCGTGTTGGAGATACGCAGTATTTT
.	few	TRBV6-5	TRBJ2-3	CASSLKGGRDTQYF	TGTGCCAGCAGCTTAAAAGGGGGTCGGGATACGCAGTATTTT
.	.	TRBV28	TRBJ1-2	CASSWTSGTPLYTF	TGTGCCAGCAGTTGGACTTCCGGGACACCCCTTTACACCTTC
TRBD2	.	TRBV14	TRBJ2-2	CASSRGLAGSTGELFF	TGTGCCAGCAGCCGCGGACTAGCGGGGAGCACCGGGGAGCTGTTTTTT
TRBD1	.	TRBV19	TRBJ2-7	CASSIGGQGSYEQYF	TGTGCCAGTAGTATAGGAGGACAGGGATCCTACGAGCAGTACTTC
TRBD2	.	TRBV6-1	TRBJ2-7	CASRLAGGPNEQYF	TGTGCCAGCCGACTAGCGGGGGGGCCCAACGAGCAGTACTTC
TRBD2	.	TRBV11-2	TRBJ2-1	CASSSRLAGGLVHNEQFF	TGTGCCAGCAGCTCAAGACTAGCGGGGGGCCTAGTCCACAATGAGCAGTTCTTC
TRBD1	few	TRBV19	TRBJ1-5	CASSIWDSSNQPQHF	TGTGCCAGTAGTATCTGGGACAGCTCGAATCAGCCCCAGCATTTT
TRBD1	few	TRBV4-3	TRBJ1-2	CASSQERQGARGYTF	TGCGCCAGCAGCCAAGAGAGACAGGGGGCGAGGGGCTACACCTTC
.	.	TRBV2	TRBJ2-7	CASSEAAGRWEQYF	TGTGCCAGCAGTGAAGCGGCGGGGCGATGGGAGCAGTACTTC
TRBD1	.	TRBV4-2	TRBJ2-7	CASSQEPGQGHYEQYF	TGTGCCAGCAGCCAAGAACCGGGACAGGGGCACTACGAGCAGTACTTC
TRBD2	once	TRBV28	TRBJ2-1	CASSLGVGGRFNEQFF	TGTGCCAGCAGTTTAGGGGTCGGCGGGAGGTTCAATGAGCAGTTCTTC
TRBD2	.	TRBV6-1	TRBJ2-7	CASSSLAGVKKPYF	TGTGCCAGCAGTAGCCTAGCGGGAGTGAAGAAGCCGTACTTC
TRBD1	once	TRBV5-1	TRBJ2-2	CASSLVGTGHTGELFF	TGCGCCAGCAGCTTGGTCGGGACAGGGCACACCGGGGAGCTGTTTTTT
.	.	TRBV6-1	TRBJ2-2	CATTTSWNTGELFF	TGTGCCACCACTACTAGCTGGAACACCGGGGAGCTGTTTTTT
TRBD2	.	TRBV7-9	TRBJ2-3	CASSPPPGRGRDTQYF	TGTGCCAGCAGCCCCCCGCCCGGGAGGGGAAGAGATACGCAGTATTTT
TRBD2	.	TRBV9	TRBJ2-7	CASSAGTSSEQYF	TGTGCCAGCAGCGCCGGGACTAGCTCCGAGCAGTACTTC
TRBD1	.	TRBV15	TRBJ2-2	CATSRGTGVGTGELFF	TGTGCCACCAGCCGAGGGACAGGGGTTGGCACCGGGGAGCTGTTTTTT
TRBD1	.	TRBV6-5	TRBJ1-6	CASRPGQINSPLHF	TGTGCCAGCAGGCCGGGACAGATTAATTCACCCCTCCACTTT
.	.	TRBV6-1	TRBJ2-2	CASPNANTGELFF	TGTGCCAGCCCTAACGCGAACACCGGGGAGCTGTTTTTT
TRBD1	once	TRBV7-9	TRBJ2-5	CASSRTGGETQYF	TGTGCCAGCAGCAGGACAGGGGGGGAGACCCAGTACTTC
.	.	TRBV19	TRBJ2-2	CASSLQGTGELFF	TGTGCCAGTAGCCTACAGGGAACCGGGGAGCTGTTTTTT
.	few	TRBV19	TRBJ1-1	CASSIWSGRGYTEAFF	TGTGCCAGTAGTATATGGAGTGGACGCGGGTACACTGAAGCTTTCTTT
.	.	TRBV5-1	TRBJ2-5	CASSFGWAEGETQYF	TGCGCCAGCAGCTTCGGCTGGGCGGAGGGCGAGACCCAGTACTTC
.	.	TRBV18	TRBJ1-6	CASSLDGGSPLHF	TGTGCCAGCTCCCTAGACGGGGGGTCACCCCTCCACTTT
TRBD1	.	TRBV28	TRBJ1-1	CASTLPLQGAAFF	TGTGCCAGCACCTTACCCCTACAGGGGGCGGCTTTCTTT
TRBD2	.	TRBV7-3	TRBJ2-3	CASSLWTSGGAADTQYF	TGTGCCAGCAGCCTGTGGACTAGCGGGGGGGCAGCAGATACGCAGTATTTT
.	.	TRBV19	TRBJ1-3	CASSIYARASGNTIYF	TGTGCCAGTAGTATCTATGCGAGAGCCTCTGGAAACACCATATATTTT
.	few	TRBV19	TRBJ1-5	CASIGQGSSGQPQHF	TGTGCCAGTATTGGGCAGGGTAGTTCAGGTCAGCCCCAGCATTTT
.	.	TRBV19	TRBJ2-5	CASSTRYQETQYF	TGTGCCAGTAGTACCAGGTACCAAGAGACCCAGTACTTC
TRBD2	.	TRBV5-4	TRBJ2-1	CASIKGLAERGEQFF	TGTGCCAGCATCAAGGGACTAGCGGAACGGGGTGAGCAGTTCTTC
.	.	TRBV11-2	TRBJ2-7	CASSLDRGDEQYF	TGTGCCAGCAGCTTAGACCGCGGGGACGAGCAGTACTTC
TRBD2	.	TRBV18	TRBJ2-1	CASSPGVAGENEQFF	TGTGCCAGCTCACCAGGGGTAGCGGGAGAGAATGAGCAGTTCTTC
TRBD2	.	TRBV9	TRBJ2-2	CASSVVPGGPHGELFF	TGTGCCAGCAGCGTAGTCCCGGGAGGGCCCCACGGGGAGCTGTTTTTT
.	.	TRBV11-2	TRBJ1-1	CASSFGGARTEAFF	TGTGCCAGCAGCTTCGGGGGGGCGCGGACTGAAGCTTTCTTT
TRBD2	.	TRBV5-1	TRBJ2-7	CASRLRGGYEQYF	TGCGCCAGCAGGCTTCGCGGGGGCTACGAGCAGTACTTC
TRBD2	.	TRBV5-5	TRBJ2-7	CASSLRTSSDYEQYF	TGTGCCAGCAGCTTGCGGACTAGCTCCGACTACGAGCAGTACTTC
TRBD1	.	TRBV5-1	TRBJ2-1	CASSTVPGQGREQFF	TGCGCCAGCAGCACGGTCCCGGGACAGGGGCGGGAGCAGTTCTTC